The text below deals with one T cell receptor beta chain. This sample is part of a study of stem cell transplantation in POMP-related autoinflammatory disease. The repertoire was sequenced with immunoSEQ multiplex PCR; TCRdb's copy has only in-frame clones and lacks some. This table has some 65,000 clones, approximately 91% appearing once. The CDR3 covers 14 residues. CDR1 and CDR2 (germline): LGHDT, YNNKEL (reference sequence). Trimming stripped 1 base from V and 8 bases from J, with 11 bases between. The chain uses TRBV3-1 (or the pseudogene TRBV3-2) and TRBJ1-4; the D gene is possibly TRBD1 (5 bases). The source was CD4+ T cells from PBMCs, collected after stem cell transplantation. The sequence was collected from a human patient with POMP-related autoinflammation and immune dysregulation (PRAID). These T cells may partly come from the graft donor. The CDR3: CASSQARGREKLFF. CDR3 bases: TGTGCCAGCAGCCAAGCCCGGGGCCGGGAAAAACTGTTTTTT.